The rows below give T cell receptor beta chains drawn from one sample of a study of blood T cell repertoires in COVID-19. Data came from immunoSEQ multiplex PCR; TCRdb stores just in-frame clones and leaves some out. The top ten clones hold roughly 15% of a sample with 150,000 to 200,000 clones, around 80% of them seen once. Sequencing was done on a sample of peripheral blood. The receptors derive from a woman between 65 and 79 years old with COVID-19, enrolled during active disease. CDR3s include the opening cysteine and the closing phenylalanine or tryptophan. The order of the fields is D gene, V gene, CDR3 length, clone size, J gene, CDR3 protein, CDR3 DNA. D genes are given only for firm matches. Clone size appears in some rows only: once, few, many, or a class for an expanded clone.

>-|TRBV5-8|14|once|TRBJ1-1
CASSLNTGYTEAFF
TGTGCCAGCAGCTTAAACACAGGGTACACTGAAGCTTTCTTT
>-|TRBV9|14|-|TRBJ1-2
CASSGQQGGYGYTF
TGTGCCAGCAGCGGGCAACAGGGCGGCTATGGCTACACCTTC
>TRBD1|TRBV15|17|-|TRBJ1-2
CATSRGATGRRAYGYTF
TGTGCCACCAGCAGAGGTGCGACAGGGCGCCGGGCCTATGGCTACACCTTC
>TRBD2|TRBV7-2|16|-|TRBJ2-1
CASSEFTGRRYNEQFF
TGTGCCAGCAGCGAATTCACCGGGAGGCGTTACAATGAGCAGTTCTTC
>-|TRBV5-5|16|-|TRBJ2-3
CASSLILNRVTDTQYF
TGTGCCAGCAGCTTGATTTTGAACAGGGTCACAGATACGCAGTATTTT
>-|TRBV6-5|12|-|TRBJ1-4
CASSPEGGKLFF
TGTGCCAGCAGTCCCGAGGGGGGGAAACTGTTTTTT
>-|TRBV7-2|15|once|TRBJ2-5
CASSSTGTLRETQYF
TGTGCCAGCAGTTCCACCGGGACACTTAGAGAGACCCAGTACTTC
>-|TRBV30|13|-|TRBJ2-1
CAWVWDKNNEQFF
TGTGCCTGGGTATGGGACAAAAACAATGAGCAGTTCTTC
>-|TRBV19|14|-|TRBJ1-2
CASRMGADLYGYTF
TGTGCCTCCCGGATGGGGGCCGACCTGTATGGCTACACCTTC
>-|TRBV9|15|few|TRBJ2-1
CASSASGISYNEQFF
TGTGCCAGCAGCGCCAGCGGAATCTCCTACAATGAGCAGTTCTTC
>TRBD1|TRBV10-3|15|-|TRBJ2-2
CAIRGTGEITGELFF
TGTGCCATCAGAGGGACAGGGGAGATAACCGGGGAGCTGTTTTTT
>-|TRBV7-8|17|-|TRBJ2-7
CASSSGVGRGDSYEQYF
TGTGCCAGCAGCTCTGGGGTCGGGCGGGGTGACTCCTACGAGCAGTACTTC
>TRBD2|TRBV28|16|-|TRBJ2-2
CASSIIAGLNTGELFF
TGTGCCAGCAGTATTATAGCGGGATTGAACACCGGGGAGCTGTTTTTT
>-|TRBV28|18|-|TRBJ1-4
CASSPLDPPRGHEEKLFF
TGTGCCAGCAGTCCCCTGGACCCACCTCGTGGACATGAGGAAAAACTGTTTTTT
>-|TRBV9|15|-|TRBJ1-4
CASSGRTATNEKLFF
TGTGCCAGCAGCGGAAGGACAGCTACTAATGAAAAACTGTTTTTT
>TRBD2|TRBV19|15|-|TRBJ2-1
CASSRGREVYNEQFF
TGTGCCAGTAGTAGAGGCCGGGAGGTTTACAATGAGCAGTTCTTC
>-|TRBV28|13|-|TRBJ1-2
CASTPAGTYGYTF
TGTGCCAGCACCCCGGCAGGGACTTACGGCTACACCTTC
>TRBD1|TRBV12-3/TRBV12-4|13|-|TRBJ2-7
CASSFDREYEQYF
TGTGCCAGCAGTTTTGACAGGGAATACGAGCAGTACTTC
>TRBD1|TRBV28|15|-|TRBJ1-5
CASRGGTGENQPQHF
TGTGCCAGCAGGGGGGGTACAGGGGAAAATCAGCCCCAGCATTTT
>-|TRBV20-1|11|-|TRBJ2-4
CSASKQGLQYF
TGCAGTGCTAGCAAACAGGGTTTGCAGTACTTC
>-|TRBV28|14|-|TRBJ2-1
CASIGGGSYNEQFF
TGTGCCAGCATCGGAGGAGGCTCCTACAATGAGCAGTTCTTC
>TRBD1|TRBV29-1|12|-|TRBJ1-2
CSGGQGDYGYTF
TGCAGCGGGGGACAGGGGGACTATGGCTACACCTTC
>TRBD2|TRBV5-5|18|once|TRBJ2-2
CASSFRLAGATNTGELFF
TGTGCCAGCAGCTTCAGACTAGCGGGGGCTACGAACACCGGGGAGCTGTTTTTT
>-|TRBV30|17|-|TRBJ1-5
CAWSPWVPGVSNQPQHF
TGTGCCTGGAGTCCTTGGGTTCCGGGAGTTAGCAATCAGCCCCAGCATTTT
>-|TRBV5-8|16|-|TRBJ1-1
CASSFRLNRANTEAFF
TGTGCCAGCAGCTTCCGGTTGAACAGGGCAAACACTGAAGCTTTCTTT
>-|TRBV18|14|-|TRBJ1-1
CASSPFNGYTEAFF
TGTGCCAGCTCCCCCTTCAACGGGTACACTGAAGCTTTCTTT
>-|TRBV29-1|12|few|TRBJ1-2
CSVGAFSRGYTF
TGCAGCGTTGGAGCTTTCTCCAGGGGCTACACCTTC
>-|TRBV2|13|-|TRBJ1-2
CASSLQGLDGYTF
TGTGCCAGCAGTTTGCAGGGACTAGACGGCTACACCTTC
>TRBD1|TRBV2|14|-|TRBJ1-5
CASRATGNYQPQHF
TGTGCCAGCAGGGCGACAGGGAACTATCAGCCCCAGCATTTT
>TRBD1|TRBV7-6|15|-|TRBJ1-2
CASSPAGGAYYGYTF
TGTGCCAGCAGCCCTGCAGGGGGCGCGTACTATGGCTACACCTTC
>TRBD1|TRBV5-5|14|-|TRBJ2-7
CASSYGTGVLEQYF
TGTGCCAGCAGCTACGGGACAGGGGTACTCGAGCAGTACTTC
>-|TRBV7-8|16|-|TRBJ2-2
CASSFSLAPNTGELFF
TGTGCCAGCAGCTTTAGTCTAGCGCCCAACACCGGGGAGCTGTTTTTT
>TRBD2|TRBV30|15|-|TRBJ2-2
CAWSVAGGGTGELFF
TGTGCCTGGAGTGTAGCGGGAGGGGGCACCGGGGAGCTGTTTTTT
>-|TRBV27|11|-|TRBJ2-5
CASSFRETQYF
TGTGCCAGCAGTTTCAGGGAGACCCAGTACTTC
>-|TRBV3-1/TRBV3-2|14|-|TRBJ1-1
CASSQGGGGSEAFF
TGTGCCAGCAGCCAAGGGGGAGGAGGCTCTGAAGCTTTCTTT
>TRBD1|TRBV5-6|15|-|TRBJ1-1
CASSPGGLINTEAFF
TGTGCCAGCAGTCCAGGGGGCCTTATCAACACTGAAGCTTTCTTT
>-|TRBV7-2|13|-|TRBJ2-7
CASSLKRAYEQYF
TGTGCCAGCAGCCTAAAGCGGGCCTACGAGCAGTACTTC
>TRBD1|TRBV28|15|once|TRBJ2-7
CASSFSWTGDFEQYF
TGTGCCAGCAGTTTTAGCTGGACAGGGGACTTCGAGCAGTACTTC
>-|TRBV28|15|-|TRBJ2-6
CASSYPGAGANVLTF
TGTGCCAGCAGTTACCCAGGGGCCGGGGCCAACGTCCTGACTTTC
>-|TRBV5-5|13|-|TRBJ1-2
CASSHGILIGYTF
TGTGCCAGCAGCCACGGGATCTTAATAGGCTACACCTTC
>-|TRBV28|15|-|TRBJ1-1
CASSSPESLNTEAFF
TGTGCCAGCAGTTCGCCAGAATCCTTGAACACTGAAGCTTTCTTT
>TRBD2|TRBV6-5|15|-|TRBJ2-5
CASSYGAGGGETQYF
TGTGCCAGCAGTTACGGTGCGGGAGGGGGGGAGACCCAGTACTTC
>TRBD1|TRBV28|15|-|TRBJ1-5
CASSSTGTGYQPQHF
TGTGCCAGCAGTTCGACCGGGACAGGGTATCAGCCCCAGCATTTT
>TRBD1|TRBV5-5|18|-|TRBJ1-5
CASSLSGQGMFRDQPQHF
TGTGCCAGCAGCTTGTCAGGACAGGGAATGTTCAGGGATCAGCCCCAGCATTTT
>-|TRBV12-3/TRBV12-4|13|-|TRBJ1-4
CASSFFGVEKLFF
TGTGCCAGCAGTTTCTTCGGGGTCGAAAAACTGTTTTTT
>-|TRBV7-6|18|once|TRBJ2-2
CASSPSQVAGVNTGELFF
TGTGCCAGCAGCCCCAGTCAGGTGGCAGGGGTGAACACCGGGGAGCTGTTTTTT
>-|TRBV10-3|14|-|TRBJ1-6
CAIRTSQNNSPLHF
TGTGCCATCAGGACATCGCAGAATAATTCACCCCTCCACTTT
>TRBD1|TRBV19|12|-|TRBJ1-2
CATRDRAFGYTF
TGTGCCACCCGGGACAGGGCTTTTGGCTACACCTTC
>-|TRBV6-5|13|-|TRBJ1-1
CASSKMTATEAFF
TGTGCCAGCAGTAAGATGACAGCTACTGAAGCTTTCTTT
>-|TRBV29-1|12|-|TRBJ1-3
CSVARDSDTIYF
TGCAGCGTTGCTAGGGACTCCGACACCATATATTTT